One sample yielded the 22 T cell receptor beta chains listed below, sequenced in a study of blood T cell repertoires in COVID-19 (dated by TCRdb to 2020 to 2022). The receptor library was made with the immunoSEQ multiplex PCR assay. TCRdb's version of the immuneACCESS table is confined to in-frame rearrangements and falls short of the full clone set. An unresolved V gene accounts for under half of the shortfall where checked; the remainder is of unknown origin. The sample table holds under 350,000 clones, of which around 84% were seen once. The ten largest account for over 1% of the sample. Sequenced input: peripheral blood. All receptors come from an older man with acute or convalescent COVID-19.

The chain carries TRBV6-5 and TRBJ2-5, with 9 bases identical to TRBD2. Germline assignment: CDR1 MNHEY and CDR2 SVGAGI. With 0 bases clipped from V and 3 bases from J, the junction kept 2 bases outside the gene matches. The CDR3 has 15 residues. The CDR3 loop is CASSYSVAGEETQYF. DNA of the CDR3: TGTGCCAGCAGTTACTCAGTAGCGGGGGAAGAGACCCAGTACTTC.

This rearrangement joins TRBV18 to TRBJ1-5, with TRBD1 identical over 12 bases. This CDR3 has 15 amino acids. The junction had 7 bases not matched to a gene; V was cut back by 6 bases and J by 7 bases. Germline CDR1 is KGHSH and CDR2 is LQKENI. CDR3 amino acids: CASSPQGTGGQPQHF. The DNA of the CDR3 is TGTGCCAGCTCCCCCCAAGGGACAGGGGGCCAGCCCCAGCATTTT.

The chain has TRBV12-3 or TRBV12-4 and TRBJ1-4; 7 nucleotides align to TRBD1. The CDR3 sequence is 12 residues long. Germline trimming cut 10 bases from V and 7 bases from J; bases unmatched to any gene: 6. CDR3 amino acids: CATGGVREKLFF. The DNA for the CDR3 is TGTGCCACAGGGGGAGTTCGTGAAAAACTGTTTTTT.

The V gene is TRBV12-5, the J gene TRBJ2-7, with TRBD1 matching 7 bases. The V and J ends lost 0 bases and 3 bases, in that order; junction bases with no gene match: 11. The CDR3 contains 17 residues. Germline assignment: CDR1 LGHNT and CDR2 FRNRAP. The CDR3, as DNA: TGTGCTAGTGGTTTGGTCCCGGGACAGTTAAAACTCTACGAGCAGTACTTC. Amino acids: CASGLVPGQLKLYEQYF. The full variable domain, in which reference TRBV12-5 and TRBJ2-7 provide the parts outside the CDR3, is DARVTQTPRHKVTEMGQEVTMRCQPILGHNTVFWYRQTMMQGLELLAYFRNRAPLDDSGMPKDRFSAEMPDATLATLKIQPSEPRDSAVYFCASGLVPGQLKLYEQYFGPGTRLTVT.

The V gene is TRBV28, the J gene TRBJ1-2; D is possibly TRBD1 (6 bases). V was clipped by 6 bases and J by 4 bases, with 21 bases between them. The germline CDR1 and CDR2 sequences are MDHEN and SYDVKM. The CDR3 has 16 amino acids. CDR3 in DNA: TGTGCCAGCAGAGGGCGAGGTACAGGGAAGGGCTATGGCTACACCTTC. This encodes CASRGRGTGKGYGYTF.

The V call is TRBV28, the J call TRBJ1-1; D not certain. Trimming pared 8 bases from V and 4 bases from J, leaving 8 bases between. This CDR3 is built from 11 residues. Germline values: CDR1 MDHEN, CDR2 SYDVKM. The CDR3 DNA reads TGTGCCAGCGCAGGAATCACTGAAGCTTTCTTT. This sequence encodes CASAGITEAFF.

The chain joins TRBV19 to TRBJ2-3; TRBD2 aligns across 9 bases. The CDR3 sequence is 16 residues long. CDR1 is LNHDA, CDR2 SQIVND, per germline (reference sequence). V lost 0 bases, J lost 2 bases, and 3 bases stayed unmatched. The DNA of the CDR3 is TGTGCCAGTAGTATAGAAGCGGGGGGCTACACAGATACGCAGTATTTT. Protein product: CASSIEAGGYTDTQYF.

The J gene is TRBJ1-6, the V gene TRBV5-1; possible D gene TRBD1, 5 bases. The CDR3 spans 18 residues. Germline CDR1 and CDR2: SGHRS and YFSETQ. V lost 0 bases to trimming and J lost 0 bases, with 13 bases between them. DNA of the CDR3: TGCGCCAGCAGCTTGGGACAGTACCCGAGCTCCTATAATTCACCCCTCCACTTT. Protein sequence: CASSLGQYPSSYNSPLHF.

This clone was observed a handful of times. The chain has TRBV12-3 or TRBV12-4 and TRBJ2-6, with 8 bases identical to TRBD2. CDR3 length equals 13 residues. The J segment lost 4 bases and the V segment lost 11 bases, leaving 4 bases of the junction unmatched. The CDR3 region is CAGSGSGANVLTF. For the CDR3, the DNA is TGTGCCGGAAGCGGGAGCGGGGCCAACGTCCTGACTTTC.

The chain uses TRBV27 and TRBJ2-3, with 8 positions matching TRBD1. The CDR3 length is 14 residues. Trimming cost V 8 bases and J 4 bases; bases outside gene matches: 8. From germline, CDR1 is MNHEY and CDR2 SMNVEV (reference sequence). DNA for the CDR3: TGTGCCAGCGGCCGGGACAGGTTCTCAGATACGCAGTATTTT. Amino acids: CASGRDRFSDTQYF.

This clone was counted between two and nine times. This rearrangement joins TRBV5-1 to TRBJ2-7; 10 nucleotides agree with TRBD1. The germline V gene encodes CDR1 SGHRS and CDR2 YFSETQ. J was trimmed by 4 bases and V by 0 bases; bases with no gene match: 7. The CDR3 has 16 amino acids. CDR3 DNA: TGCGCCAGCAGCTTGGGCTTGACAGGGGGCCCTTACGAGCAGTACTTC. Its protein is CASSLGLTGGPYEQYF.

This chain connects TRBV4-2 to TRBJ2-2, with 10 bases matching TRBD1. The trim removed 4 bases at V and 7 bases at J, leaving 9 bases unmatched. The CDR3 extends over 16 amino acids. Germline CDR1 LGHNA, CDR2 YNFKEQ. The CDR3 DNA reads as TGTGCCAGCAGCCGGGGACAGGGGAGGCAAGGCGGGGAGCTGTTTTTT. Residues: CASSRGQGRQGGELFF.

J is TRBJ1-2 and V is TRBV7-2; no firm D call. The V end lost 3 bases, the J end lost 4 bases, and 15 bases lay between the germline ends. Germline assignment: CDR1 SGHTA and CDR2 FQGNSA. The CDR3 is 15 amino acids. The CDR3 coding sequence is TGTGCCAGCAGCTTCGGGGTCGTAGGAGGCTATGGCTACACCTTC. This translates into CASSFGVVGGYGYTF.

This clone was detected only once. Distinct nucleotide sequences in the sample also encode this CDR3. The chain couples TRBV24-1 to TRBJ1-4; the match to TRBD1 covers 8 bases. The germline V gene encodes CDR1 KGHDR and CDR2 SFDVKD. V lost 4 bases and J lost 6; bases outside the gene matches: 6. This CDR3 contains 15 residues. The CDR3 bases are TGTGCCACCAGTGACCCCGGGACAGGAGATGAAAAACTGTTTTTT. Translating it yields CATSDPGTGDEKLFF.

This chain joins TRBV28 and TRBJ2-7, with 10 positions matching TRBD2. This CDR3 contains 14 residues. The V and J ends lost 11 bases and 3 bases, in that order; junction bases with no gene match: 10. Germline lookup yields CDR1 MDHEN and CDR2 SYDVKM. In nucleotides, the CDR3 is TGTGCCTCTAGCGGGAGCCCGACTAGCTACGAGCAGTACTTC. Translation gives CASSGSPTSYEQYF.

The chain recombines TRBV3-1 (or the pseudogene TRBV3-2) with TRBJ1-5; D gene ambiguous. Germline CDR1 and CDR2: LGHDT and YNNKEL (reference sequence). Trimming stripped 0 bases from V and 3 bases from J, with 12 bases between. The CDR3 totals 16 residues. CDR3 in amino acids: CASSQDLGSYNQPQHF. DNA of the CDR3: TGTGCCAGCAGCCAAGACTTGGGCAGCTACAATCAGCCCCAGCATTTT.

The V call is TRBV6-2 or TRBV6-3, the J call TRBJ2-3; D is perhaps TRBD2 (6 bases). V was cut by 6 bases and J by 6 bases, with 19 bases left in between. CDR3 length: 15 residues. Germline CDR1 is MNHEY and CDR2 is SVGEGT. This CDR3 is CASSYSGPIADTQYF. The CDR3 DNA follows: TGTGCCAGCAGCTATAGCGGTCCCATCGCGGATACGCAGTATTTT.

The chain joins TRBV29-1 to TRBJ1-4; possible D gene TRBD1, 5 bases. Per the germline V gene, CDR1 is SQVTM and CDR2 is ANQGSEA. The CDR3 loop spans 15 amino acids. V lost 0 bases to trimming and J lost 7 bases, with 15 bases between them. This CDR3 reads CSVEEGRGRGEKLFF. CDR3 DNA sequence: TGCAGCGTTGAAGAGGGGAGGGGACGGGGTGAAAAACTGTTTTTT.

The V gene is TRBV15, the J gene TRBJ2-4, with 7 positions matching TRBD1. Trimming at V came to 1 base and at J to 6 bases, leaving 6 bases not matched to a gene. The germline V gene encodes CDR1 LNHNV and CDR2 YYDKDF (reference sequence). The CDR3 consists of 15 residues. The chain's CDR3 is CATSRAGQVRNIQYF. The CDR3 coding sequence is TGTGCCACCAGCAGAGCAGGACAGGTCCGAAACATTCAGTACTTC.

The chain links TRBV18 to TRBJ2-5, with 8 bases that match TRBD1. Germline V gene sequence: CDR1 KGHSH, CDR2 LQKENI. Trimming removed 2 bases from V and 1 base from J; junction bases left unmatched: 3. The CDR3 covers 15 residues. The CDR3 nucleotides read TGTGCCAGCTCACCATCGGACAGGGCCCAAGAGACCCAGTACTTC. Protein sequence: CASSPSDRAQETQYF.

The chain joins TRBV5-1 to TRBJ2-3, with D possibly matching TRBD2 (5 bases). Trimming pared 4 bases from V and 2 bases from J, leaving 14 bases between. Per germline, CDR1 SGHRS and CDR2 YFSETQ. This CDR3 comprises 15 residues. This CDR3 reads CASSPAGEYTDTQYF. CDR3 in DNA: TGCGCCAGCAGCCCGGCCGGGGAATACACAGATACGCAGTATTTT.

The table lists this clone with a count of one. The V gene is TRBV28, the J gene TRBJ1-2; weak D call: TRBD1 (6 bases). Germline CDR1 is MDHEN and CDR2 is SYDVKM. This CDR3 region has 16 residues. V gave up 2 bases and J gave up 4 bases, with 17 bases separating them. In DNA, the CDR3 is TGTGCCAGCAGTTTACTAGGGCAGGGGTCGATCTATGGCTACACCTTC. This gives the protein CASSLLGQGSIYGYTF.